Presented here are 10 T cell receptor beta chains from one specimen sequenced in a study of shared clonotypes between healthy human individuals (dated by TCRdb to 2020 to 2022). The library was prepared using the immunoSEQ multiplex PCR assay. Drawn from immuneACCESS, this table holds only the in-frame rearrangements with V and J called that TCRdb kept. Clones are partly lost; checked studies trace under half to an unresolved V gene and leave the rest unexplained. This sample comprises some 2.1 million clones, roughly 95% of them detected only once. Jointly, the top ten make up roughly 1.1% of the sample. CD8 naive samples consisted of CD45RO-negative cells that were positively selected for CCR7, yielding a CD45RA+CCR7+ population without TemRA cells. Material for sequencing was naive CD8+ T cells sorted from blood. This specimen's cell subset or site label, interpreted: CD45RA+CCR7+. The receptors were gathered from a young man in good health.

J is TRBJ2-7 and V is TRBV5-6; TRBD1 matches at 11 bases. The ends lost 4 bases at V and 1 base at J; junction bases unmatched: 7. CDR1 is SGHDT and CDR2 is YYEEEE in the germline V gene. CDR3 length: 16 residues. The CDR3 protein is CASSADGTGGSYEQYF. CDR3 bases: TGTGCCAGCAGCGCGGATGGGACAGGGGGATCCTACGAGCAGTACTTC.

Turning to this clone: Other DNA sequences in this sample translate to the same CDR3. V and J are TRBV2 and TRBJ1-3; no clear D gene. In germline, CDR1 is SNHLY, CDR2 FYNNEI. This CDR3 is built from 13 residues. Trimming took off 4 bases at V and 0 bases at J, with 4 bases between the two ends. CDR3: CASSVSSGNTIYF. In DNA, the CDR3 is TGTGCCAGCAGTGTCAGCTCTGGAAACACCATATATTTT.

Points on this clone: Its ends do not fully match the called genes, so a read error is possible. The rearrangement links TRBV5-1 to TRBJ1-2, with D possibly being TRBD1 (6 bases). The CDR3 is 14 residues long. Germline values: CDR1 SGHRS, CDR2 YFSETQ. CDR3 sequence (DNA): TGCGCCAGCAGCTTGGCAGGGGCAGGGAGGGGTTTTGACTTC. It specifies CASSLAGAGRGFDF.

The chain recombines TRBV19 with TRBJ2-6, with a weak D call TRBD1 (6 bases). The CDR3 extends over 16 amino acids. V was cut by 5 bases and J by 0 bases, with 11 bases left in between. CDR1 is LNHDA and CDR2 is SQIVND in the germline V gene (reference sequence). CDR3 amino acids: CASSYTGSSGANVLTF. The CDR3 nucleotides are TGTGCCAGTAGTTACACAGGGTCCTCTGGGGCCAACGTCCTGACTTTC.

This chain joins TRBV5-1 and TRBJ2-1; D remains ambiguous. CDR1 is SGHRS and CDR2 is YFSETQ in the germline V gene. CDR3 length: 15 amino acids. V gave up 0 bases and J gave up 4 bases, with 11 bases separating them. The CDR3 protein is CASSLAGLNYNEQFF. The CDR3 nucleotides read TGCGCCAGCAGCTTGGCCGGGCTAAATTACAATGAGCAGTTCTTC.

V and J are TRBV27 and TRBJ2-7; D unresolved. Germline-derived CDR1 and CDR2 are MNHEY and SMNVEV (reference sequence). This CDR3 spans 15 amino acids. V was clipped by 4 bases and J by 2 bases, with 15 bases between them. In DNA form, the CDR3 reads TGTGCCAGCAGTTATAGCACGGGCGTTGCCTACGAGCAGTACTTC. This codes for CASSYSTGVAYEQYF.

The chain carries TRBV10-1 and TRBJ2-7, with TRBD1 matching over 7 bases. With V trimmed by 0 bases and J by 5 bases, 13 bases remained unmatched. The germline V gene encodes CDR1 WNHNN and CDR2 SYGVQD (reference sequence). The CDR3 loop spans 17 amino acids. CDR3 bases: TGCGCCAGCAGTGAGTCTCTTGCAGGGGGTTCATCCGACGAGCAGTACTTC. Encoded protein: CASSESLAGGSSDEQYF.

J is TRBJ1-2 and V is TRBV7-9; tentatively, D is TRBD1 (6 bases). Germline lookup yields CDR1 SEHNR and CDR2 FQNEAQ (reference sequence). This CDR3 contains 16 residues. V gave up 3 bases and J gave up 2 bases, with 16 bases separating them. The CDR3 reads CASSLAGVSANYGYTF. CDR3 sequence (DNA): TGTGCCAGCAGCTTGGCAGGGGTCTCGGCGAACTATGGCTACACCTTC.

This clone was seen more than once but under ten times. This chain joins TRBV29-1 and TRBJ1-1; weak D call: TRBD1 (6 bases). CDR3 length: 18 amino acids. Trimming stripped 4 bases from V and 1 base from J, with 25 bases between. The V gene's germline CDR1 is SQVTM and CDR2 ANQGSEA. The CDR3: CSVAGGGKSGTPNTEAFF. The CDR3 DNA reads as TGCAGCGTTGCGGGTGGCGGTAAAAGCGGGACACCGAACACTGAAGCTTTCTTT.

Turning to this clone: Other DNA sequences within the sample encode an identical CDR3. This chain uses TRBV19 with TRBJ2-7, with 9 positions matching TRBD1. The CDR3 runs 14 residues. Trimming removed 5 bases from V and 1 base from J; junction bases left unmatched: 3. Germline CDR1 is LNHDA and CDR2 is SQIVND (reference sequence). CDR3 sequence: CASSPGTGSYEQYF. The CDR3, as DNA: TGTGCCAGTAGTCCCGGGACAGGGTCCTACGAGCAGTACTTC.